This TCR beta chain was captured by sequencing in a study of cytomegalovirus exposure and HLA in healthy donors. The protocol was immunoSEQ multiplex PCR, while the TCRdb copy is restricted to in-frame clones and leaves out a portion. The table lists around 300,000 clones, around 87% of them singletons. What was sequenced was PBMCs. This receptor was taken from a woman between 18 and 29 years old in good health and CMV-seronegative.

The CDR3 sequence is CASSANAGGMNEQYF. In nucleotides, the CDR3 is TGTGCCAGCAGCGCGAATGCGGGGGGGATGAACGAGCAGTACTTC. This chain connects TRBV9 to TRBJ2-7; 9 bases map to TRBD2. With V trimmed by 3 bases and J by 5 bases, 9 bases remained unmatched. Germline lookup yields CDR1 SGDLS and CDR2 YYNGEE. The CDR3 loop spans 15 amino acids.